The entry below gives a single T cell receptor beta chain sequence along with its context. The data were obtained in a study of blood T cell repertoires in COVID-19. Across the study: Collection of acute and convalescent COVID-19 samples took place in the United States, Italy and Spain. T cells, B-cell-depleted T cells, or PBMCs supplied cDNA or gDNA.

Germline V gene lookup returns CDR1 ENHRY and CDR2 SYGVKD. Trimming removed 3 bases from V and 2 bases from J; junction bases left unmatched: 6. The CDR3 runs to 16 residues. Study processing details: How many nucleated cells were present was estimated from reference gene primer amplification. Profiling relied on immunoSEQ multiplex PCR, and the TCRdb table lists in-frame clones only, not all of them. That table supplies the V and J calls and clone size; D and trimming were determined from the DNA. The sample holds 100,000 to 150,000 clones, around 80% seen once. Sequenced: peripheral blood. The rearrangement uses TRBV10-3 and TRBJ1-5; 8 bases match TRBD1. The receptor comes from a woman aged 50 to 65 with acute or convalescent COVID-19. CDR3 in amino acids: CAISEQNRGGNQPQHF. CDR3 DNA: TGTGCCATCAGTGAACAGAACAGGGGGGGCAATCAGCCCCAGCATTTT.